The 27 T cell receptor beta chains below all came from one sample that was sequenced in a study of blood T cells in healthy people across ages. With a J-beta primer mix and a sample-barcoded 5' primer, a second PCR ran about 7 to 12 cycles. TCRdb re-called the 5' RACE reads with MiXCR, one entry per CDR3 protein. The sample lists 650,000 to 800,000 distinct CDR3 sequences; 52% were seen once. The sequencing sample was made of blood. The receptors shown here come from a woman aged 80 or older in good health.

J is TRBJ2-2 and V is TRBV12-3 or TRBV12-4; 10 bases match TRBD2. V trimming: 11 bases; J trimming: 5 bases; junction bases outside the gene matches: 8. There are 14 residues in the CDR3. CDR3 in amino acids: CASASGSVTGELFF. CDR3 nucleotide sequence: TGTGCCTCTGCTAGCGGGAGTGTTACCGGGGAGCTGTTTTTT.

This chain joins TRBV15 and TRBJ2-1; D may be TRBD2 (6 bases). Trimming left V 0 bases short and J 8 bases short, with 20 bases between. Per germline, CDR1 LNHNV and CDR2 YYDKDF (reference sequence). The CDR3 extends over 17 amino acids. The CDR3 is CATSRDPDEGGAYEQFF. CDR3 in DNA: TGTGCCACCAGCAGAGATCCGGACGAGGGAGGAGCGTATGAGCAGTTCTTC.

A few counts support this clonotype. The chain links TRBV7-2 to TRBJ2-1, with TRBD2 identical over 14 bases. CDR3 length: 20 residues. Germline CDR1 SGHTA, CDR2 FQGNSA. Trimming cost V 1 base and J 0 bases; bases outside gene matches: 8. The CDR3 region is CASSLGRGLAGARSYNEQFF. The CDR3 nucleotides are TGTGCCAGCAGCTTAGGTAGGGGACTAGCGGGGGCTCGCTCCTACAATGAGCAGTTCTTC. Drawing the rest from reference TRBV7-2 and TRBJ2-1, the complete variable domain is GAGVSQSPSNKVTEKGKDVELRCDPISGHTALYWYRQSLGQGLEFLIYFQGNSAPDKSGLPSDRFSAERTGGSVSTLTIQRTQQEDSAVYLCASSLGRGLAGARSYNEQFFGPGTRLTVL.

This clonotype has ten or more counts. This chain connects TRBV7-3 to TRBJ2-5; D is perhaps TRBD2 (5 bases). V lost 5 bases to trimming and J lost 2 bases, with 12 bases between them. The CDR3 spans 14 residues. CDR1 is SGHTA and CDR2 is FQGTGA in the germline V gene. The CDR3 bases are TGTGCCAGCAGCCTCAGCGGATTACAAGAGACCCAGTACTTC. It translates to CASSLSGLQETQYF.

V usage is TRBV5-1 and J usage is TRBJ2-2; a weak D match, TRBD2 (5 bases). The CDR3 sequence is 13 residues long. V lost 4 bases and J 8 bases, leaving 12 bases between the germline ends. Germline V lookup: CDR1 SGHRS, CDR2 YFSETQ. The CDR3 bases are TGCGCCAGCAGCCGGGATTTGGAGGGGGAGCTGTTTTTT. It codes for CASSRDLEGELFF.

The chain combines TRBV5-1 with TRBJ2-5, with D uncertain. Germline CDR1 is SGHRS and CDR2 is YFSETQ. The CDR3 consists of 12 residues. The ends were cut back, 3 bases at V and 4 bases at J, with 7 bases in the middle. The DNA for the CDR3 is TGCGCCAGCAGCTCCATCGGAGAGACCCAGTACTTC. It yields the protein CASSSIGETQYF.

This clonotype was picked up a small number of times. This chain connects TRBV13 to TRBJ2-7, with 8 positions matching TRBD1. Germline V gives CDR1 PRHDT, CDR2 FYEKMQ (reference sequence). There are 15 residues in the CDR3. V was pared by 2 bases and J by 7 bases, with 10 bases of the junction left unmatched. The CDR3 sequence is CASSLPQGDRNEQYF. Here the CDR3 DNA reads TGTGCCAGCAGCTTACCACAGGGGGACAGAAATGAGCAGTACTTC.

The rearrangement links TRBV27 to TRBJ1-1; 9 nucleotides match TRBD1. CDR1 and CDR2 from the germline V gene are MNHEY and SMNVEV (reference sequence). There are 14 residues in the CDR3. V lost 3 bases to trimming and J lost 5 bases; unmatched junction nucleotides: 4. This CDR3 reads CASSFGDRETEAFF. The CDR3 DNA follows: TGTGCCAGCAGTTTTGGGGACAGGGAGACTGAAGCTTTCTTT.

V is TRBV12-3 or TRBV12-4 and J is TRBJ1-2, with TRBD1 matching over 7 bases. V lost 3 bases to trimming and J lost 2 bases; unmatched junction nucleotides: 3. CDR3 length: 14 amino acids. The CDR3 nucleotides read TGTGCCAGCAGTTTGAGGGGGCGAAACTATGGCTACACCTTC. Translation: CASSLRGRNYGYTF.

The rearrangement links TRBV14 to TRBJ2-1; tentative D call: TRBD2 (5 bases). The ends were cut back, 4 bases at V and 9 bases at J, with 10 bases in the middle. CDR3 length: 12 residues. Germline V gene sequence: CDR1 SGHDN, CDR2 FVKESK. The CDR3 protein is CASSRRSGEQFF. The CDR3 DNA reads TGTGCCAGCAGCCGGAGGAGCGGTGAGCAGTTCTTC.

In the case of this clonotype: A much larger clone differs by one base, so this may be a read error. V gene TRBV10-3 combines with J gene TRBJ2-3; no clear D gene. This CDR3 has 14 amino acids. Trimming removed 4 bases from V and 1 base from J, with 9 bases in between. Germline values: CDR1 ENHRY, CDR2 SYGVKD. For the CDR3, the DNA is TGTGCCATCAGTGGGGTCGGCCGCACAGATACGCAGTATTTT. The encoded protein is CAISGVGRTDTQYF.

This clonotype was detected only once. This sequence joins TRBV6-2 or TRBV6-3 and TRBJ2-5; D not resolved. Per germline, CDR1 MNHEY and CDR2 SVGEGT. This CDR3 comprises 15 residues. V was trimmed by 6 bases and J by 5 bases, leaving 19 bases between them. The CDR3 nucleotides are TGTGCCAGCAGCTCGTACGACCGCCTCGGGGAGACCCAGTACTTC. This translates into CASSSYDRLGETQYF.

The chain is built from TRBV7-8 and TRBJ1-6; D call uncertain. Germline loops: CDR1 SGHVS, CDR2 FQNEAQ. The germline V and J ends were trimmed by 3 bases and 0 bases, with 9 bases remaining between them. This CDR3 region has 16 residues. CDR3 residues: CASSFKPSSYNSPLHF. The CDR3 region has the DNA TGTGCCAGCAGCTTCAAACCAAGCTCCTATAATTCACCCCTCCACTTT.

This clonotype was seen at least ten times. This chain connects TRBV15 to TRBJ2-3, with TRBD1 as a possible D gene (5 bases). The V gene's germline CDR1 is LNHNV and CDR2 YYDKDF (reference sequence). With 0 bases removed from V and 3 bases from J, the gap between germline ends came to 13 bases. This CDR3 contains 16 residues. CDR3 bases: TGTGCCACCAGCAGAGAGGGCAGGGTCGCTACAGATACGCAGTATTTT. Protein sequence: CATSREGRVATDTQYF.

The chain employs TRBV30 and TRBJ2-5; 7 bases line up with TRBD1. The CDR3 consists of 12 residues. V lost 3 bases and J lost 7; bases outside the gene matches: 5. CDR1 and CDR2 from the germline V gene are GTSNPN and SVGIG (reference sequence). The CDR3 sequence is CAWRGTAMTQYF. The CDR3 nucleotides read TGTGCCTGGAGGGGGACAGCGATGACCCAGTACTTC.

This clonotype was counted many times. J is TRBJ2-1 and V is TRBV10-3; D is unclear. CDR3 length equals 13 residues. Germline CDR1 reads ENHRY; CDR2 reads SYGVKD. The ends were cut back, 4 bases at V and 5 bases at J, with 9 bases in the middle. The DNA for the CDR3 is TGTGCCATCAGTGTCTTGCGTAACAATGAGCAGTTCTTC. It specifies CAISVLRNNEQFF.

About this clonotype: A much larger clone lies a single base off, so this may be a read error. This chain uses TRBV20-1 with TRBJ2-5; no definite D call. The length of the CDR3 is 12 residues. Between the trimmed V and J ends, which lost 3 bases and 4 bases, there was a span of 9 bases. Germline assignment: CDR1 DFQATT and CDR2 SNEGSKA (reference sequence). The CDR3 protein is CSASRAVETQYF. For the CDR3, the DNA is TGCAGTGCTAGTAGGGCTGTAGAGACCCAGTACTTC.

This clonotype was recorded a few times. The chain couples TRBV5-6 to TRBJ1-5, with D perhaps TRBD1 (5 bases). The V and J ends lost 3 bases and 5 bases respectively, with 18 bases between them. The CDR3 consists of 16 residues. In germline, CDR1 is SGHDT, CDR2 YYEEEE. The CDR3: CASSYSSTELHQPQHF. As DNA, the CDR3 is TGTGCCAGCAGCTATAGCTCGACAGAGCTTCATCAGCCCCAGCATTTT.

As for this clonotype: At one end, the junction sequence differs from germline, possibly due to a read error. V gene TRBV9 combines with J gene TRBJ2-5, with TRBD1 as a possible D gene (6 bases). From germline, CDR1 is SGDLS and CDR2 YYNGEE. The CDR3 loop spans 14 amino acids. CDR3 region: CSSSVTGRKETQYF. CDR3 nucleotide sequence: TGTTCCAGCAGCGTAACAGGGCGTAAGGAGACCCAGTACTTC. Full variable domain (missing parts from reference TRBV9 and TRBJ2-5): DSGVTQTPKHLITATGQRVTLRCSPRSGDLSVYWYQQSLDQGLQFLIQYYNGEERAKGNILERFSAQQFPDLHSELNLSSLELGDSALYFCSSSVTGRKETQYFGPGTRLLVL.

The chain carries TRBV5-1 and TRBJ2-1, with D possibly matching TRBD1 (6 bases). With 5 bases removed from V and 5 bases from J, the gap between germline ends came to 14 bases. Per the germline V gene, CDR1 is SGHRS and CDR2 is YFSETQ. CDR3 length: 14 amino acids. CDR3: CASRRAGVDNEQFF. Written as DNA, the CDR3 is TGCGCCAGCAGGAGGGCAGGGGTGGACAATGAGCAGTTCTTC.

This clonotype was seen at least ten times. The gene calls are TRBV28 and TRBJ1-6, with unresolved D. The CDR3 spans 15 residues. V was trimmed by 4 bases and J by 5 bases, leaving 12 bases between them. Germline CDR1 is MDHEN and CDR2 is SYDVKM. CDR3 residues: CASSSPGPNNSPLHF. Written as DNA, the CDR3 is TGTGCCAGCAGTTCACCCGGACCTAATAATTCACCCCTCCACTTT. The full variable domain, rest sourced from reference TRBV28 and TRBJ1-6, is DVKVTQSSRYLVKRTGEKVFLECVQDMDHENMFWYRQDPGLGLRLIYFSYDVKMKEKGDIPEGYSVSREKKERFSLILESASTNQTSMYLCASSSPGPNNSPLHFGNGTRLTVT.

This rearrangement joins TRBV3-1 to TRBJ2-6; D may correspond to TRBD1 or TRBD2 (5 bases each). Germline loops: CDR1 LGHDT, CDR2 YNNKEL (reference sequence). CDR3 size: 17 residues. V lost 0 bases, J lost 0 bases, and 9 bases lay in between. The CDR3 region has the DNA TGTGCCAGCAGCCAAGATCTCGGGGCCTCTGGGGCCAACGTCCTGACTTTC. This codes for CASSQDLGASGANVLTF.

Of note for this clonotype: A much larger clone is a single base away; this may be a read error. The chain joins TRBV4-1 to TRBJ2-7; a weak D match, TRBD1 (5 bases). CDR1 is MGHRA, CDR2 YSYEKL, per germline. The CDR3 runs to 15 residues. The CDR3 loop is CASSQAPWGPYKQYF. The CDR3 DNA is TGCGCCAGCAGCCAAGCGCCGTGGGGCCCCTACAAGCAGTACTTC.

On this clonotype: Its ends do not fully match the called genes, so a read error is possible. The chain uses TRBV27 and TRBJ1-2, with D perhaps TRBD1 (6 bases). The CDR3 contains 13 residues. CDR1 is MNHEY and CDR2 is SMNVEV in the germline V gene (reference sequence). In DNA, the CDR3 is TGTGCCAGCAATTTACTGGCAACAGGGGGCTACACCTTC. It yields the protein CASNLLATGGYTF.

V usage is TRBV6-6 and J usage is TRBJ2-6; 7 bases map to TRBD2. Germline CDR1 is MNHNY and CDR2 is SVGAGI (reference sequence). J gave up 0 bases and V 3 bases, and 5 bases lay outside the gene matches. There are 17 residues in the CDR3. CDR3 DNA: TGTGCCAGCAGTTATGAGGGAGGGAGCTCTGGGGCCAACGTCCTGACTTTC. This gives the protein CASSYEGGSSGANVLTF.

Worth noting for this clonotype: This may be a read error: a much more frequent sequence differs by one nucleotide. The chain carries TRBV20-1 and TRBJ2-1; no clear D gene. Germline values: CDR1 DFQATT, CDR2 SNEGSKA (reference sequence). Trimming took off 5 bases at V and 6 bases at J, with 11 bases between the two ends. The CDR3 totals 12 residues. CDR3 region: CSAGMGPNEQFF. The CDR3 DNA reads as TGCAGTGCTGGAATGGGCCCCAATGAGCAGTTCTTC.

Of note for this clonotype: Just one base apart from a much larger clone, this may be a read error. The chain joins TRBV29-1 to TRBJ1-1; no clear D. The CDR3 is 11 amino acids. Germline V CDR1 and CDR2: SQVTM, ANQGSEA. Written as DNA, the CDR3 is TGCGGCGCCCTTGGGAGGAGGGAAGCTTTCTTT. Residues: CGALGRREAFF.